This T cell receptor beta chain was found in a study of T cell clonotyping in hematopoietic cell transplantation. Libraries were prepared by immunoSEQ multiplex PCR; TCRdb keeps only in-frame clonotypes and omits some of them. The sample has about 41,000 clones; about 95% are singletons. J was trimmed by 3 bases and V by 5 bases; bases with no gene match: 3. There are 13 residues in the CDR3. CDR1 and CDR2 (germline): SQVTM, ANQGSEA. The sequenced sample was peripheral blood mononuclear cells. This TCR was recovered from a man aged 25 to 45 in good health. Some clones in this sample may be carry-over from other donors' samples. The rearrangement uses TRBV29-1 and TRBJ1-1; 10 bases line up with TRBD1. In DNA, the CDR3 is TGCAGCGTTCGGACAGGGGGAGACACTGAAGCTTTCTTT. This gives the protein CSVRTGGDTEAFF. Full variable domain (remainder filled in from reference TRBV29-1 and TRBJ1-1): SAVISQKPSRDICQRGTSLTIQCQVDSQVTMMFWYRQQPGQSLTLIATANQGSEATYESGFVIDKFPISRPNLTFSTLTVSNMSPEDSSIYLCSVRTGGDTEAFFGQGTRLTVV.